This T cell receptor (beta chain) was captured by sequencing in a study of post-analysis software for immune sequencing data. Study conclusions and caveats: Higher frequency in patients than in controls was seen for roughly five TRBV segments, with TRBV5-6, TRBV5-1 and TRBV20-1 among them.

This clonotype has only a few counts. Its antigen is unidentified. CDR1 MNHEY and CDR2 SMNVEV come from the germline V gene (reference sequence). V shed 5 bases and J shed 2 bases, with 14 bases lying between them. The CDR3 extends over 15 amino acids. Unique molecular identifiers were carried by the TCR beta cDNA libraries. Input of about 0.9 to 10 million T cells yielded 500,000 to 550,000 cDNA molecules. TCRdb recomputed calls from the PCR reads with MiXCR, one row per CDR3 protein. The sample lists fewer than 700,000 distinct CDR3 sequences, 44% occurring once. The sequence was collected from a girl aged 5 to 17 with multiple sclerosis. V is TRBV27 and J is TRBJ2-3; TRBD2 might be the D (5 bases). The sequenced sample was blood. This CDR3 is CASSPELDSTDTQYF. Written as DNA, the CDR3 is TGTGCCAGCAGTCCCGAACTAGATTCCACAGATACGCAGTATTTT.